Presented here are 7 T cell receptor beta chains from one specimen sequenced in a study of Ad26.COV2.S vaccination and SARS-CoV-2 variants. Profiling relied on immunoSEQ multiplex PCR, and the TCRdb table lists in-frame clones only, not all of them. The table shows roughly 320,000 clones, with about nine tenths occurring only once. Treatment indicated: roughly 20 received Ad26.COV2.S at low or high dose, single or two shots; about 5 received placebo; per-sample allocation not given. Day 63 after the first vaccine or placebo injection was the time point for sampling. This sample comprised peripheral blood, obtained in a trial of Ad26.COV2.S vaccine versus placebo. Source of these receptors: a person between 18 and 65 years old who received the Ad26.COV2.S COVID-19 vaccine or a placebo.

This clone was found once. This chain uses TRBV19 with TRBJ1-1; D gene uncertain. This CDR3 contains 13 residues. Trimming left V 6 bases short and J 1 base short, with 9 bases between. From germline, CDR1 is LNHDA and CDR2 SQIVND (reference sequence). CDR3 protein: CASSDRWNTEAFF. DNA of the CDR3: TGTGCCAGTAGCGATAGATGGAACACTGAAGCTTTCTTT.

CDR3 sequence reads: CATSRVPRGPNTEAFF. The CDR3 DNA follows: TGTGCCACCAGCAGAGTCCCCAGGGGGCCGAACACTGAAGCTTTCTTT. The V call is TRBV15, the J call TRBJ1-1; 8 bases match TRBD1. The J segment lost 1 base and the V segment lost 1 base, leaving 5 bases of the junction unmatched. This CDR3 comprises 16 residues. From germline, CDR1 is LNHNV and CDR2 YYDKDF (reference sequence).

The gene calls are TRBV11-2 and TRBJ2-3, with TRBD2 identical over 10 bases. With 4 bases clipped from V and 2 bases from J, the junction kept 15 bases outside the gene matches. The CDR3 spans 19 residues. Germline V gives CDR1 SGHAT, CDR2 FQNNGV. The CDR3: CASSWPRSLSGGPTDTQYF. In nucleotides, the CDR3 is TGTGCCAGCAGCTGGCCGCGATCACTTAGCGGGGGGCCCACAGATACGCAGTATTTT.

This sequence joins TRBV5-4 and TRBJ2-5; 15 bases align to TRBD2. The CDR3 spans 16 residues. The germline CDR1 and CDR2 sequences are SGHNT and YYREEE (reference sequence). J was trimmed by 3 bases and V by 4 bases; bases with no gene match: 4. The CDR3 protein is CASSPWTSGGEETQYF. CDR3 in DNA: TGTGCCAGCAGCCCCTGGACTAGCGGGGGGGAAGAGACCCAGTACTTC.

This chain uses TRBV5-1 with TRBJ2-7; possible D gene TRBD2, 6 bases. Germline CDR1 is SGHRS and CDR2 is YFSETQ. Deletions cut 0 bases from V and 4 bases from J, with 20 bases between. This CDR3 contains 17 residues. The CDR3 bases are TGCGCCAGCAGCTTGGGCCAGGGAGGTCAGGTGGGGTACGAGCAGTACTTC. The encoded protein is CASSLGQGGQVGYEQYF.

This clone was observed a few times. The V call is TRBV11-3, the J call TRBJ2-5; D ambiguous. This CDR3 spans 14 amino acids. Germline V CDR1 and CDR2: SGHNT, YENEEA. Between the trimmed V and J ends, which lost 0 bases and 1 base, there was a span of 6 bases. The CDR3 is CASSLDASQETQYF. DNA for the CDR3: TGTGCCAGCAGCTTAGATGCGAGCCAAGAGACCCAGTACTTC.

This clone was detected once. The V gene is TRBV7-9, the J gene TRBJ1-3; no firm D call. V shed 5 bases and J shed 2 bases, with 13 bases lying between them. The CDR3 sequence is 15 residues long. Germline V gives CDR1 SEHNR, CDR2 FQNEAQ (reference sequence). The CDR3, as DNA: TGTGCCAGCAGCCCGGTCATGTCTGCTGGAAACACCATATATTTT. This sequence encodes CASSPVMSAGNTIYF.